These T cell receptor beta chains were read from a single sample in a study of T cell responses to AZD1222 COVID-19 vaccine. The method was immunoSEQ multiplex PCR; TCRdb's version includes in-frame clones alone and lacks a portion of them. The table records fewer than 200,000 clones, 94% of them present only once. This sample comprised peripheral blood, obtained 28 days after the second AZD1222 dose. These receptor sequences come from an adult who received the AZD1222 COVID-19 vaccine. CDR3s include the opening cysteine and the closing phenylalanine or tryptophan. A D gene is named only where the DNA matches it firmly. Part of the rows lack a size; the others show once, few, many or a class for expanded clones.

clone_size j_call d_call v_call cdr3_aa cdr3_nt
once TRBJ1-1 TRBD1 TRBV19 CASSIGNRGLNTEAFF TGTGCCAGTAGTATAGGCAACAGGGGGCTGAACACTGAAGCTTTCTTT
. TRBJ2-3 TRBD2 TRBV6-5 CASTPGLAADTQYF TGTGCCAGCACTCCGGGACTAGCGGCAGATACGCAGTATTTT
. TRBJ2-1 TRBD2 TRBV27 CASRPPLAGVYNEQFF TGTGCCAGCAGACCTCCCCTAGCGGGAGTTTACAATGAGCAGTTCTTC
. TRBJ2-7 TRBD2 TRBV29-1 CSVVREGHEQYF TGCAGCGTAGTTCGGGAGGGCCACGAGCAGTACTTC
. TRBJ1-5 TRBD1 TRBV4-3 CASSLDRVQVGQPQHF TGCGCCAGCAGCCTAGACAGGGTTCAGGTGGGTCAGCCCCAGCATTTT
. TRBJ1-1 . TRBV27 CASRSGGAMNTEAFF TGTGCCAGCAGATCTGGGGGGGCAATGAACACTGAAGCTTTCTTT
. TRBJ1-1 . TRBV5-1 CASSLNPGMNTEAFF TGCGCCAGCAGCTTGAACCCAGGGATGAACACTGAAGCTTTCTTT
few TRBJ1-1 . TRBV7-9 CASSSKNTEAFF TGTGCCAGCAGCTCTAAAAACACTGAAGCTTTCTTT
. TRBJ2-1 . TRBV19 CASSITLGGSSYNEQFF TGTGCCAGTAGTATAACATTGGGCGGTAGCTCCTACAATGAGCAGTTCTTC
. TRBJ2-1 TRBD2 TRBV14 CASSPLAGSYNEQFF TGTGCCAGCAGCCCCCTAGCGGGCTCCTACAATGAGCAGTTCTTC
. TRBJ1-2 TRBD1 TRBV18 CASSRGQGAEDTF TGTGCCAGCTCACGCGGACAGGGGGCTGAGGACACCTTC
once TRBJ1-1 . TRBV6-5 CASSYGGAENTEAFF TGTGCCAGCAGTTACGGGGGAGCGGAGAACACTGAAGCTTTCTTT
. TRBJ1-1 . TRBV3-1/TRBV3-2 CASSLRRRGDTEAFF TGTGCCAGCAGCCTAAGGAGGAGAGGGGACACTGAAGCTTTCTTT
. TRBJ2-7 TRBD2 TRBV25-1 CASSAGTSGSYEQYF TGTGCCAGCAGTGCCGGGACTAGCGGGAGCTACGAGCAGTACTTC
. TRBJ2-2 . TRBV7-9 CASTQRTGGSNTGELFF TGTGCCAGCACCCAGAGAACCGGCGGATCGAACACCGGGGAGCTGTTTTTT
. TRBJ2-7 TRBD2 TRBV30 CAWAKVSGRAAEQYF TGTGCCTGGGCGAAGGTTAGCGGGAGGGCCGCCGAGCAGTACTTC
. TRBJ1-5 TRBD1 TRBV6-1 CASSEQNRGLENQPQHF TGTGCCAGCAGTGAACAAAACAGGGGGCTCGAGAATCAGCCCCAGCATTTT
. TRBJ2-1 . TRBV6-1 CASSDTLDSEDEQFF TGTGCCAGCAGTGATACCCTTGACAGTGAGGATGAGCAGTTCTTC
. TRBJ1-1 TRBD1 TRBV27 CASRDGQGGTEAFF TGTGCCAGCAGGGACGGACAGGGTGGGACTGAAGCTTTCTTT
. TRBJ2-7 TRBD2 TRBV7-9 CASSPMVSGSSEQYF TGTGCCAGCAGCCCCATGGTTAGCGGGAGTTCCGAGCAGTACTTC
. TRBJ2-7 TRBD1 TRBV10-3 CATRTGNYEQYF TGTGCCACCCGGACAGGTAACTACGAGCAGTACTTC
once TRBJ1-1 . TRBV2 CASSEGSGGGLAFF TGTGCCAGCAGTGAAGGGTCCGGAGGGGGGTTAGCTTTCTTT
. TRBJ2-3 TRBD2 TRBV9 CASSAGLSTDTQYF TGTGCCAGCAGCGCGGGACTATCCACAGATACGCAGTATTTT
. TRBJ1-4 . TRBV19 CASTRAASGEKLFF TGTGCCAGTACCCGGGCGGCGAGTGGAGAAAAACTGTTTTTT
. TRBJ2-7 . TRBV12-3/TRBV12-4 CASSRGQRYEQYF TGTGCCAGCAGTAGGGGTCAACGCTACGAGCAGTACTTC
. TRBJ1-1 . TRBV6-2/TRBV6-3 CASSALNEAFF TGTGCCAGCAGTGCCCTTAATGAAGCTTTCTTT
. TRBJ2-7 . TRBV7-2 CASSLERSSYEQYF TGTGCCAGCAGCTTAGAACGGAGCTCCTACGAGCAGTACTTC
. TRBJ1-6 . TRBV19 CASSADSSYNSPLHF TGTGCCAGTAGTGCGGACAGCTCCTATAATTCACCCCTCCACTTT
. TRBJ2-7 . TRBV5-6 CASRNQGGEQYF TGTGCCAGCAGAAACCAAGGGGGCGAGCAGTACTTC
. TRBJ1-1 . TRBV6-6 CASSYPAEAFF TGTGCCAGCAGTTACCCGGCTGAAGCTTTCTTT
. TRBJ1-1 . TRBV18 CASSSRGRWGMDTEAFF TGTGCCAGCTCATCACGGGGCAGGTGGGGGATGGACACTGAAGCTTTCTTT
. TRBJ2-7 . TRBV19 CASSLGGANEQYF TGTGCCAGTAGCCTGGGAGGTGCAAACGAGCAGTACTTC
. TRBJ2-3 TRBD1 TRBV11-1 CASSLERGHGTDTQYF TGTGCCAGCAGCCTGGAGAGGGGGCATGGCACAGATACGCAGTATTTT
. TRBJ2-5 . TRBV12-3/TRBV12-4 CASSFRPGTQYF TGTGCCAGCAGTTTTAGGCCAGGGACCCAGTACTTC
. TRBJ2-1 TRBD2 TRBV27 CASSLTGGPSSYNEQFF TGTGCCAGCAGCCTGACGGGGGGACCGAGCTCCTACAATGAGCAGTTCTTC
once TRBJ1-6 TRBD1 TRBV3-1/TRBV3-2 CASSLGQYNSPLHF TGTGCCAGCAGCCTGGGACAGTATAATTCACCCCTCCACTTT
. TRBJ2-2 . TRBV27 CASAGGLPYTGELFF TGTGCCAGCGCTGGGGGACTCCCTTACACCGGGGAGCTGTTTTTT
. TRBJ1-4 . TRBV6-2/TRBV6-3 CASSSTDEKLFF TGTGCCAGCAGTTCGACAGATGAAAAACTGTTTTTT
. TRBJ1-1 . TRBV29-1 CSVVPRTEAFF TGCAGCGTTGTCCCCCGCACTGAAGCTTTCTTT
. TRBJ1-2 . TRBV6-5 CASSYSVGRGGVGYTF TGTGCCAGCAGTTACTCGGTGGGCAGGGGTGGGGTTGGCTACACCTTC
. TRBJ1-1 TRBD1 TRBV18 CASSPPGQLNTEAFF TGTGCCAGCTCACCACCGGGACAGTTGAACACTGAAGCTTTCTTT
. TRBJ1-5 TRBD1 TRBV30 CAWSGGQGGQPQHF TGTGCCTGGAGTGGGGGACAGGGTGGTCAGCCCCAGCATTTT
. TRBJ1-2 . TRBV24-1 CATSEDTAVYGYTF TGTGCCACCAGTGAGGACACAGCAGTCTATGGCTACACCTTC
. TRBJ2-7 . TRBV18 CASSPPSGRYEQYF TGTGCCAGCTCCCCGCCCTCCGGAAGATACGAGCAGTACTTC
. TRBJ1-1 TRBD1 TRBV6-1 CASSDDRGLNTEAFF TGTGCCAGCAGTGACGACAGGGGCCTGAACACTGAAGCTTTCTTT
. TRBJ2-7 TRBD1 TRBV18 CASSPGTGGNYEQYF TGTGCCAGCTCACCAGGGACAGGGGGCAACTACGAGCAGTACTTC
once TRBJ2-1 TRBD2 TRBV7-2 CASSLGRAGGRSYNEQFF TGTGCCAGCAGCTTAGGTCGAGCGGGAGGCCGATCCTACAATGAGCAGTTCTTC
. TRBJ1-6 TRBD1 TRBV11-3 CASSPKGGFPGQNSPLHF TGTGCCAGCAGCCCAAAGGGGGGATTCCCGGGACAGAATTCACCCCTCCACTTT
few TRBJ2-1 . TRBV2 CASGDEQFF TGTGCCAGCGGGGATGAGCAGTTCTTC
. TRBJ2-7 . TRBV5-6 CASSLWGWAGSYEQYF TGTGCCAGCAGCTTGTGGGGGTGGGCGGGATCCTACGAGCAGTACTTC
. TRBJ1-1 TRBD1 TRBV19 CATESSGTANTEAFF TGTGCCACCGAGAGCTCCGGGACAGCGAACACTGAAGCTTTCTTT
. TRBJ1-3 . TRBV7-9 CASSPQGYRENTIYF TGTGCCAGCAGCCCCCAGGGCTATCGTGAAAACACCATATATTTT
. TRBJ1-5 . TRBV2 CASRDYQGSNQPQHF TGTGCCAGCAGGGACTATCAGGGAAGCAATCAGCCCCAGCATTTT
. TRBJ2-7 . TRBV5-1 CASSKVGNYEQYF TGCGCCAGCAGCAAGGTTGGCAACTACGAGCAGTACTTC